This TCR beta chain was found in a study of cytomegalovirus exposure and HLA in healthy donors (dated by TCRdb to 2016 to 2017). Notes on the research overall: In an earlier analysis of 587 of the donors, approximately 300 Gb of sequence data and some 120 million unique TCR beta sequences from about 179 million T cells were reported. HLA typing included class I and class II loci at four-digit resolution. Donor age, sex, ethnicity and CMV serostatus were collected together with the repertoire data. In a later analysis, previously published TCR beta repertoires from 600 to 850 donors were re-analyzed and high-resolution HLA genotyping was added so that TCR occurrence patterns could be studied. Among over 350 genotyped donors of the cohort, an average of 235,054 unique TCR beta nucleotide sequences were sequenced per donor, around 20% of them non-productive. Several DR-DQ haplotypes were treated as single units for association and clustering because of strong linkage in the cohort. Using immunosequencing, the study profiled T cell repertoires from around 680 subjects and related those repertoires to cytomegalovirus serostatus. In the later analysis, no new phenotypic data were used to find candidate immune exposures; instead, reliance was placed on TCR beta sequences and their occurrence across donors. To predict cytomegalovirus infection status, the study brought together high-throughput TCR immunosequencing, statistical association of individual TCRs with disease status, and machine learning. A later genetic analysis used genome-wide SNP genotypes for about 60% of the 666 donors, treating that subset as a discovery cohort. The number of typed donors differed by locus: about 620-630 for A, B, C, DRB1 and DQB1; approximately 520 for DQA1; over 600 for DPA1; and 400 to 480 for DPB1. An earlier analysis of several hundred of the donors applied high-throughput TCR beta sequencing to assess whether each TCR beta V gene segment acted as functional or pseudogenic. A separate validation cohort of 100 to 150 different subjects was used in addition to the 666-subject first cohort. An early release covering roughly 600 HLA-typed donors comprised about 300 gigabases of sequencing data and around 80 million unique TCR sequences. Of the roughly 410 genotyped donors, over 80% were placed in the genetic ancestry cluster associated with self-reported Caucasian donors. The aim of the study was to test whether cataloging public T cell receptors could identify signatures of past pathogen exposure. All discovery cohort repertoires had been generated on a single sequencing platform. Overall results and qualifications from the work: In a later analysis, several top co-occurrence clusters were reported to appear linked to parvovirus B19, influenza, CMV and Epstein-Barr virus. A later analysis found that HLA-associated TCR beta chains were more clonally expanded and had lower generation probabilities than equally common non-associated chains. A later analysis associated some 17,000 TCR beta sequences with specific HLA alleles at a false discovery rate of 0.05. Immune exposure information for the cohort was limited to CMV serostatus. Only TCR beta chains were sequenced in this cohort, and the absence of alpha or paired-chain data limited detectable features. Some IMGT-functional V segments, including TRBV6-2 and TRBV6-3, could not be distinguished by the 87-base-pair reads and were therefore excluded. The authors suggested that the approach could potentially be extended to other disease states and immunological phenotypes. In a later analysis, the rate of TCR association differed among HLA loci, with DRB1 alleles having the most associated TCRs and HLA-C alleles having the fewest. A few of the identified cytomegalovirus-associated TCR beta chains were confirmed in vitro to be specific for cytomegalovirus antigens. Presence/absence analyses assumed roughly uniform sequencing depth across donors, an assumption that may not hold. Compared with the 666-donor mean, donors in an Asian-associated ancestry cluster had fewer N-insertions in productive TCRs, according to a later genetic analysis. When HLA alleles, especially DR and DQ, strongly co-occurred, TCR associations were difficult to assign to individual alleles. Most CMV-associated TCR beta chains appeared to be HLA-restricted in a later analysis, and the HLA associations seemed to be driven largely by CMV exposure. The classifier was reported to diagnose cytomegalovirus status with high specificity and sensitivity in both the original cohort and the validation cohort. A total of 150 to 200 TCR beta chains were listed by the study as associated with cytomegalovirus. In an earlier analysis of some 640 of the donors, most TCR beta V segments were observed in productive rearrangements about 87% or about 30% of the time, broadly matching IMGT annotations. Linkage disequilibrium might explain the correlated functional status among segregating V segments, but an unknown experimental factor could not be ruled out. Across donors, most TCR sequences were observed very rarely, whereas some public TCRs were present in many individuals. Because HLA typing was missing for some donors at each locus, association tests included only the typed subset. The earlier analysis of about 600 of the donors excluded some 16 rarely observed V segments, including chromosome 9 orphons, because counts were too low. A later genetic analysis associated a missense DCLRE1C variant with V-gene and J-gene trimming of TCR beta chains, and an independent cohort replicated the association. A further reported finding was that TCR beta sequences accurately predicted the HLA-A and HLA-B alleles for most subjects in the first cohort. A group of highly shared sequence variants was considered likely to be a technical artifact of the sequencing pipeline.

Library prep was done by the immunoSEQ multiplex PCR assay. For the multiplex PCR, a mixture combining 60 forward primers for TCR Vbeta segments and 13 reverse primers for TCR Jbeta segments was used. Amplification of the CDR3 region of rearranged TCR beta genes was performed with a multiplex PCR assay on genomic DNA. The Illumina HiSeq System was used to sequence the amplified TCR beta libraries as 87-base-pair reads. Under the source paper's analysis protocol: A later analysis counted around 72 million unique TCR beta chains across the 650 to 700 repertoires, and 9.5 million to 11 million of these chains were shared by at least two donors. Raw reads were error-corrected and collapsed into unique sequences by a nearest-neighbor algorithm in which closely related sequences were merged to remove PCR and sequencing errors. CDR3 sequences were aligned to IMGT reference sequences to assign V, D and J gene segments. For a sequence to be retained, a match of at least six nucleotides to both a V gene segment and a J gene segment was required. Rearrangements were classified as productive when the CDR3 lacked stop codons and remained in frame with V and J, and all other rearrangements were classified as non-productive. Following IMGT convention, CDR3 was defined as the stretch from the second conserved V-encoded cysteine up to the conserved J-encoded phenylalanine. The earlier analysis of a few hundred of the donors excluded any sequence lacking an unambiguous match to a single V gene segment. In an earlier analysis of a few hundred of the donors, V segments were called functional above 56.7% productive rearrangements and were called segregating when the between-donor standard deviation exceeded 5%. A statistical classification framework was developed to diagnose cytomegalovirus status using the catalog of TCR beta chain sequences. V and J gene assignment, in a later analysis, came from comparing TCR nucleotide sequences with IMGT/GENE-DB human TR gene sequences. Using the TCRdist pipeline, a later analysis assigned CDR3 sequences along with most-parsimonious VDJ recombination scenarios. A later analysis defined each TCR beta chain by its CDR3 amino acid sequence plus V-gene family, and excluded reads lacking a unique V-gene family. A later analysis removed 592 highly shared, low-generation-probability nucleotide sequences to deal with suspected cross-contamination and a sequencing artifact. In a later analysis, a clonal expansion index was calculated for each public chain from normalized within-repertoire ranks of inferred template counts. In a later analysis, generation probabilities were computed using a VDJ recombination model fitted to out-of-frame rearrangements, and the results were checked against IGoR. Hypergeometric tests were used in a later analysis to score TCR-TCR, TCR-HLA and TCR-CMV co-occurrence, with a repertoire-size bias correction applied to the TCR pairs. A later analysis estimated false discovery rates by permuting HLA or CMV assignments 20 times. A later analysis grouped co-occurring TCRs with DBSCAN, adding TCRdist sequence similarity when clustering within HLA-allele-positive subsets. Repertoires with fewer than 30,000 or more than 120,000 public chains were left out of co-occurrence clustering, as were a few repertoires with anomalous nucleotide sharing. This immuneACCESS table, as held by TCRdb, lists in-frame sequences with V and J called but not all clones. Of the missing ones, under half trace to an unresolved V gene in checked studies; the others have no known cause. V, J and clone size are taken as reported in that table, and D and trimming were inferred from the DNA itself. The sample includes about 110,000 clones, with around 64% observed a single time. The ten largest make up roughly 8.7% of the sample.

This clone was observed a few times. This receptor's antigen is unknown. No base quality values were provided; no much bigger clone lies one nucleotide off. The cohort comprised approximately 700 healthy bone marrow donors. All cohort members were sampled while nominally healthy, although unrecorded immune exposures were likely present. The donor was CMV seropositive and belonged to the group of more than 250 seropositive cohort members. Each donor provided a peripheral blood sample, and peripheral blood mononuclear cells were used for TCR beta sequencing. The Qiagen DNeasy Blood Extraction Kit was used to extract genomic DNA from the blood cell samples. The germline V gene provides CDR1 SGHTS and CDR2 YDEGEE. The CDR3 has 15 amino acids, counting the end cysteine and phenylalanine. The kept DNA is CDR3 alone, 45 bases in frame from the first base. V is shortened by 0 bases, J by 7 bases, and the region joining them spans 14 bases.

The sample comprised PBMCs. The source of this sequence is a man under 40 in good health and CMV-seropositive. The chain links TRBV5-8 with TRBJ2-1; TRBD2 is a possible D gene, resting on 5 matching bases. The encoded CDR3 is CASSLGLAPTNEQFF. DNA sequence: TGTGCCAGCAGCTTGGGCCTAGCCCCTACGAATGAGCAGTTCTTC.